This T cell receptor beta chain originates from a study of blood T cell repertoires in COVID-19. The overall study: Some COVID-19 samples were acute and others convalescent; all came from the United States, Italy and Spain. In each case, the material was cDNA or gDNA derived from T cells, B-cell-depleted T cells, or PBMCs.

Authors' methods: Using reference gene primer amplification, nucleated cell counts were estimated. Using immunoSEQ multiplex PCR, the repertoire was profiled, and TCRdb retains in-frame clones only, with some absent. V and J calls plus clone size are reproduced from that table; the DNA served to infer D and trimming. The table shows 200,000 or so clones, with around four fifths occurring only once. Seattle-derived patients entered the study during active infection and were followed longitudinally. CDR3 length equals 13 residues. The V segment lost 3 bases and the J segment 6 bases; nucleotides outside the gene matches: 2. Germline V CDR1 and CDR2: MNHEY, SMNVEV (reference sequence).

The sequence was collected from a man aged 60-69 years with COVID-19, enrolled during active disease. Sequenced: peripheral blood. This chain links TRBV27 with TRBJ2-3, with TRBD1 identical over 8 bases. The CDR3 region is CASSFRQGDTQYF. As DNA, the CDR3 is TGTGCCAGCAGTTTCCGACAGGGGGATACGCAGTATTTT.